The entry below gives a single TCR beta chain sequence along with its context. The data stem from a study of blood T cell repertoires in COVID-19. Whole-study context: Sources were T cells, B-cell-depleted T cells, or PBMCs; the material itself was cDNA or gDNA.

CDR1 SEHNR and CDR2 FQNEAQ come from the germline V gene (reference sequence). V was pared by 1 base and J by 10 bases, with 8 bases of the junction left unmatched. There are 15 residues in the CDR3. Here immunoSEQ multiplex PCR was the method, and the copy in TCRdb shows in-frame clones only, minus some. Of about 170,000 clones in the sample, less than 85% were seen once. The sequence derives from a woman aged 45-65 years who had recovered from COVID-19. The chain is built from TRBV7-9 and TRBJ1-5; 9 bases agree with TRBD1. Sequences were obtained from PBMCs or T cells enriched from blood (not recorded which). The CDR3 is CASSLVGTGPSPQHF. The CDR3 coding sequence is TGTGCCAGCAGCTTAGTAGGGACAGGGCCAAGTCCCCAGCATTTT.